A selection of T cell receptor beta chains follows, all from one sample in a study of PD-1 blockade in classical Hodgkin lymphoma. TCRdb's copy holds only in-frame clones and misses some; the assay was immunoSEQ multiplex PCR. The table lists tens of thousands of clones, 89% of them singletons. The sample consisted of peripheral blood mononuclear cells (PBMCs), taken at baseline. Source of these receptors: a human donor with classical Hodgkin lymphoma. The CDR3 runs from the conserved cysteine through the conserved F or W. A D gene is named only where the DNA matches it firmly. Clone sizes are given selectively: once, few, many, or a class where the clone is expanded.

>-|15|TRBV11-2|once|TRBJ1-1
TGTGCCAGCAGCTTGTCGGGGCCGGAGAACACTGAAGCTTTCTTT
CASSLSGPENTEAFF
>-|19|TRBV5-6|-|TRBJ1-4
TGTGCCAGCAGCTTGGCCGGGGGCAGCCCGGAGTCTACCGGTGAAAAACTGTTTTTT
CASSLAGGSPESTGEKLFF
>-|14|TRBV10-3|-|TRBJ2-1
TGTGCCATCAGTGATATCGTTTCCTACAATGAGCAGTTCTTC
CAISDIVSYNEQFF
>-|14|TRBV7-2|-|TRBJ2-3
TGTGCCAGCAGCTCGGGCCTCCCCCCAGATACGCAGTATTTT
CASSSGLPPDTQYF
>-|14|TRBV2|-|TRBJ1-1
TGTGCCAGCAGCCGACAGGCCATGAACACTGAAGCTTTCTTT
CASSRQAMNTEAFF
>-|17|TRBV9|-|TRBJ1-4
TGTGCCAGCAGCGTTTCTTTGGGCGGGGGCGATAATGAAAAACTGTTTTTT
CASSVSLGGGDNEKLFF
>TRBD1|15|TRBV5-8|-|TRBJ1-2
TGTGCCAGCAGGGGGGGACAGCTGGTCCCCTCTGGCTACACCTTC
CASRGGQLVPSGYTF
>-|14|TRBV6-1|-|TRBJ2-3
TGTGCCAGCAGTGAAGCAGGTGGGGCGGATACGCAGTATTTT
CASSEAGGADTQYF
>-|15|TRBV7-2|-|TRBJ1-5
TGTGCCAGCAGCTTAGAACAGGTGGGCAATCAGCCCCAGCATTTT
CASSLEQVGNQPQHF
>-|14|TRBV5-1|-|TRBJ1-3
TGCGCCAGCAGCTTGACTGGGTTTGGAAACACCATATATTTT
CASSLTGFGNTIYF
>-|14|TRBV30|-|TRBJ2-1
TGTGCCTGGGTACCACTGAGCTCCTACAATGAGCAGTTCTTC
CAWVPLSSYNEQFF
>-|15|TRBV19|-|TRBJ2-1
TGTGCCAGTAGTACGGACCGGAGCTCCTACAATGAGCAGTTCTTC
CASSTDRSSYNEQFF
>-|11|TRBV30|-|TRBJ1-4
TGTGCCTGGAGTGTCAGTATGGACAGAATTTTT
CAWSVSMDRIF
>-|13|TRBV5-1|-|TRBJ2-7
TGCGCCAGCAGCTTCGGAAAGGGTCTCGAGCAGTACTTC
CASSFGKGLEQYF